The clone carrying this T cell receptor beta chain appeared many times. Its antigen is not identified. This sample stems from a study of molecular identifiers for immune sequencing clone quantification. Study results and caveats: In a background of about 1 million naive cells, spiked Jurkat TCR RNA from one cell was reportedly detectable.

MiXCR, run by TCRdb on the PCR reads, gives a single entry per CDR3 protein. The sample includes about 640,000 distinct CDR3 sequences, about 20% of them seen just once. Losses at the gene ends were 2 bases for V and 0 bases for J; bases not matched to a gene: 4. CDR1 and CDR2 (germline): SGHRS, YFSETQ. The CDR3 length is 15 residues. This TCR came from a human donor in good health. Some libraries in this study had Jurkat cell RNA spiked in. Sequenced sample: naive CD8+ T cells from blood, with Jurkat cell RNA spiked in. The sample's subset: FACS-sorted CD8+CD4-CCR7+CD45RA+ naive T cells. The chain has TRBV5-1 and TRBJ1-1; 7 nucleotides line up with TRBD1. The CDR3 DNA follows: TGCGCCAGCAGCTTTACAGGGGCCCTGAACACTGAAGCTTTCTTT. Translation: CASSFTGALNTEAFF.